The 22 T cell receptor beta chains below come from one sample, sequenced in a study of neurological immune-mediated disorders. Using its own MiXCR run on the 5' RACE reads, TCRdb lists one record per CDR3 protein. Here the sample spans roughly 80,000 distinct CDR3 sequences, roughly 9% being singletons. The material sequenced was PBMCs. These receptors originate from a man aged 45-65 years in good health.

This clonotype appeared many times. V gene TRBV6-2 or TRBV6-3 combines with J gene TRBJ1-2, with 10 nucleotides matching TRBD1. V was clipped by 4 bases and J by 7 bases; unmatched bases: 9. Germline CDR1 reads MNHEY; CDR2 reads SVGEGT. CDR3 length equals 15 residues. For the CDR3, the DNA is TGTGCCAGCAGTTTCCGGGACAGGGGAGACCTTGGCTACACCTTC. As protein: CASSFRDRGDLGYTF.

This clonotype was observed many times. CDR3 coding DNA: TGTGCCAGCAGCTTAGGCGGGAGGGCCGGGAATGAGCAGTTCTTC. Protein: CASSLGGRAGNEQFF. The rearrangement joins TRBV11-2 to TRBJ2-1; 9 bases are a match to TRBD2. Germline values: CDR1 SGHAT, CDR2 FQNNGV. The J segment lost 7 bases and the V segment lost 1 base, leaving 5 bases of the junction unmatched. The CDR3 sequence is 15 residues long.

In this sample, this clonotype turned up many times. This chain joins TRBV9 and TRBJ2-1; D gene ambiguous. CDR1 SGDLS and CDR2 YYNGEE come from the germline V gene. The CDR3 consists of 15 residues. V lost 0 bases and J lost 3, with 10 bases in between. This CDR3 is CASSVEGAFYNEQFF. CDR3 nucleotide sequence: TGTGCCAGCAGCGTAGAAGGAGCGTTCTACAATGAGCAGTTCTTC.

This clonotype was seen ten or more times. The chain uses TRBV5-1 and TRBJ2-3; 8 positions match TRBD2. Germline assignment: CDR1 SGHRS and CDR2 YFSETQ. The V segment lost 2 bases and the J segment 0 bases; nucleotides outside the gene matches: 5. This CDR3 contains 16 residues. The CDR3 loop is CASSFGLAQSTDTQYF. The DNA for the CDR3 is TGCGCCAGCAGCTTCGGACTAGCTCAAAGCACAGATACGCAGTATTTT.

This sequence joins TRBV6-2 or TRBV6-3 and TRBJ2-2; no reliable D call. Germline-derived CDR1 and CDR2 are MNHEY and SVGEGT. The V end lost 6 bases, the J end lost 5 bases, and 13 bases lay between the germline ends. The CDR3 covers 14 residues. The CDR3 region is CASRLPRETGELFF. The CDR3, as DNA: TGTGCCAGCAGGCTACCAAGAGAAACCGGGGAGCTGTTTTTT.

The table lists this clonotype with a few counts. A read error may be the cause here, since a much bigger clone is one base away. The chain has TRBV27 and TRBJ1-1; D remains unclear. V shed 8 bases and J shed 5 bases, with 21 bases lying between them. The V gene's germline CDR1 is MNHEY and CDR2 SMNVEV (reference sequence). CDR3 length: 15 residues. The CDR3 region is CASGLIGVGGTEAFF. Written as DNA, the CDR3 is TGTGCCAGCGGACTAATTGGGGTGGGAGGAACTGAAGCTTTCTTT.

In its sample, this clonotype was seen many times. The chain joins TRBV20-1 to TRBJ1-5; 9 bases agree with TRBD1. V lost 5 bases to trimming and J lost 4 bases; unmatched junction nucleotides: 3. CDR3 length equals 13 residues. CDR1 and CDR2 from the germline V gene are DFQATT and SNEGSKA (reference sequence). This chain's CDR3 is CSAGDRGNQPQHF. CDR3 DNA sequence: TGCAGTGCTGGTGACAGGGGGAATCAGCCCCAGCATTTT.

The chain is built from TRBV18 and TRBJ1-1; D is ambiguous. V lost 2 bases and J lost 5, with 9 bases in between. The CDR3 has 13 residues. The V gene's germline CDR1 is KGHSH and CDR2 LQKENI. The chain's CDR3 is CASSPWEKTEAFF. DNA of the CDR3: TGTGCCAGCTCACCATGGGAGAAAACTGAAGCTTTCTTT.

This rearrangement joins TRBV20-1 to TRBJ1-1; D call uncertain. CDR1 is DFQATT, CDR2 SNEGSKA, per germline (reference sequence). The V end lost 0 bases, the J end lost 0 bases, and 5 bases lay between the germline ends. CDR3 size: 13 residues. CDR3: CSARDLMNTEAFF. The CDR3 nucleotides read TGCAGTGCTAGAGATTTAATGAACACTGAAGCTTTCTTT.

This clonotype was recorded at least ten times. The chain links TRBV11-2 to TRBJ2-3, with 8 nucleotides matching TRBD2. Per germline, CDR1 SGHAT and CDR2 FQNNGV. V lost 6 bases to trimming and J lost 4 bases; unmatched junction nucleotides: 9. The CDR3 runs 15 residues. CDR3 in amino acids: CASRRGGFGSDTQYF. DNA of the CDR3: TGTGCCAGCAGACGGGGGGGATTTGGATCAGATACGCAGTATTTT.

This clonotype was counted ten times or more. The rearrangement uses TRBV12-3 or TRBV12-4 and TRBJ2-1, with TRBD2 as a possible D gene (6 bases). The V gene lost 8 bases and the J gene lost 2 bases, with 34 bases spanning the gap. The CDR3 runs 21 residues. CDR3 loop: CASWGTSSVLGGGQPYNEQFF. The CDR3 DNA follows: TGTGCCAGCTGGGGGACCTCATCGGTCCTTGGGGGAGGTCAACCCTACAATGAGCAGTTCTTC.

This clonotype was counted between two and nine times. V gene TRBV7-9 combines with J gene TRBJ1-1, with TRBD1 as a possible D gene (5 bases). V was clipped by 0 bases and J by 8 bases, with 13 bases between them. Germline V CDR1 and CDR2: SEHNR, FQNEAQ (reference sequence). CDR3 length: 14 residues. This CDR3 is CASSLAREAGEAFF. In DNA form, the CDR3 reads TGTGCCAGCAGCTTAGCCAGGGAGGCGGGCGAAGCTTTCTTT.

Many counts were recorded for this clonotype. The rearrangement links TRBV30 to TRBJ2-7; 10 nucleotides align to TRBD1. The J segment lost 3 bases and the V segment lost 2 bases, leaving 7 bases of the junction unmatched. CDR3 length equals 15 residues. CDR1 is GTSNPN, CDR2 SVGIG, per germline (reference sequence). This CDR3 reads CAWSLDRGQIYEQYF. The CDR3 DNA follows: TGTGCCTGGAGTCTCGACAGGGGGCAGATCTACGAGCAGTACTTC.

The table lists this clonotype with many counts. The V call is TRBV12-3 or TRBV12-4, the J call TRBJ2-7; TRBD1 matches at 7 bases. The CDR3 consists of 14 residues. V lost 3 bases, J lost 2 bases, and 4 bases stayed unmatched. The chain's CDR3 is CASSLWDSPYEQYF. CDR3 coding DNA: TGTGCCAGCAGTTTGTGGGACAGCCCCTACGAGCAGTACTTC.

The V gene is TRBV6-6, the J gene TRBJ2-7; 10 nucleotides line up with TRBD1. Germline V gene sequence: CDR1 MNHNY, CDR2 SVGAGI (reference sequence). Trimming at V came to 7 bases and at J to 1 base, leaving 10 bases not matched to a gene. The CDR3 is 16 amino acids. DNA of the CDR3: TGTGCCAGCAACAAACAGGGGGGACAGGGGTCCTACGAGCAGTACTTC. It translates to CASNKQGGQGSYEQYF.

In its sample, this clonotype was seen many times. This chain connects TRBV6-5 to TRBJ2-3, with a weak D call TRBD2 (5 bases). Trimming left V 3 bases short and J 6 bases short, with 13 bases between. Germline V gives CDR1 MNHEY, CDR2 SVGAGI. There are 14 residues in the CDR3. The CDR3 coding sequence is TGTGCCAGCAGTTATTCGAGGGAGAGCGATACGCAGTATTTT. It specifies CASSYSRESDTQYF.

This clonotype was seen at least ten times. J is TRBJ1-1 and V is TRBV28; D is uncertain. CDR1 and CDR2 from the germline V gene are MDHEN and SYDVKM. V was trimmed by 4 bases and J by 1 base, leaving 16 bases between them. This CDR3 has 16 amino acids. The CDR3 loop reads CASSSLSRRGNTEAFF. Here the CDR3 DNA reads TGTGCCAGCAGTTCTCTCAGCCGGCGCGGGAACACTGAAGCTTTCTTT.

This clonotype has ten or more counts. The chain couples TRBV12-3 or TRBV12-4 to TRBJ2-5; 7 bases map to TRBD2. With V trimmed by 3 bases and J by 5 bases, 6 bases remained unmatched. The CDR3 totals 14 residues. CDR3 residues: CASSFSGGSETQYF. DNA of the CDR3: TGTGCCAGCAGTTTTTCGGGGGGTTCCGAGACCCAGTACTTC.

This clonotype occurred many times. CDR3 residues: CASSSDGSSGNTIYF. CDR3 coding DNA: TGTGCCAGCAGCTCCGACGGGAGCTCTGGAAACACCATATATTTT. The rearrangement links TRBV5-5 to TRBJ1-3, with D hard to call. CDR3 size: 15 residues. V shed 3 bases and J shed 0 bases, with 10 bases lying between them. Germline CDR1 reads SGHKS; CDR2 reads YYEKEE (reference sequence).

This clonotype showed up many times. The junction does not match germline at one end; this may be a read error. The chain combines TRBV5-1 with TRBJ2-1; 11 bases line up with TRBD2. In germline, CDR1 is SGHRS, CDR2 YFSETQ. The CDR3 loop spans 15 amino acids. In DNA form, the CDR3 reads TGCGCCAGCAGCTGGGCTAGCGGGGGGCTCGACCGTTATGACTTC. Amino acids: CASSWASGGLDRYDF.

This clonotype was observed many times. The chain recombines TRBV4-1 with TRBJ1-5; tentative D call: TRBD1 (6 bases). This CDR3 contains 14 residues. With 4 bases removed from V and 5 bases from J, the gap between germline ends came to 12 bases. Germline V gene data show CDR1 as MGHRA and CDR2 as YSYEKL. Here the CDR3 DNA reads TGCGCCAGCAGCCCGGGACAATCTTATCAGCCCCAGCATTTT. It codes for CASSPGQSYQPQHF.

This rearrangement joins TRBV3-1 to TRBJ2-7; 9 nucleotides match TRBD1. The V and J ends lost 0 bases and 3 bases, in that order; junction bases with no gene match: 9. Germline lookup yields CDR1 LGHDT and CDR2 YNNKEL (reference sequence). The CDR3 runs 17 residues. CDR3 DNA: TGTGCCAGCAGCCAAGATTTTACGGGACAGGGCTTCTACGAGCAGTACTTC. Its protein product is CASSQDFTGQGFYEQYF.